This T cell receptor beta chain is drawn from a study of T cells after yellow fever vaccination. The table lists this clonotype with a few counts. MiXCR, applied by TCRdb to the 5' RACE reads, yields one record per CDR3 protein. The sample lists 450,000 to 550,000 distinct CDR3 sequences, less than 25% occurring once. This TCR came from a man between 18 and 29 years old who received the YFV17D yellow fever vaccine. Sequences were derived from PBMCs, sampled more than 20 days after the first yellow fever vaccination.

Written as DNA, the CDR3 is TGCAGTGCTAGGACAGGGGGTGAAAAACTGTTTTTT. It is translated as CSARTGGEKLFF. This chain joins TRBV20-1 and TRBJ1-4, with TRBD1 matching 9 bases. Germline loops: CDR1 DFQATT, CDR2 SNEGSKA (reference sequence). CDR3 length: 12 amino acids. V lost 3 bases to trimming and J lost 7 bases; unmatched junction nucleotides: 0.